One TCR beta chain is described in this entry. In its sample, this clonotype was seen many times. Its antigen target is currently unknown. No much larger clone is present one base from it, and per-base qualities are unavailable. This sample stems from a study of Graves' ophthalmopathy and Graves' hyperthyroidism (dated 2018 in TCRdb). Regarding the research as a whole: A patient counted as having stable hyperthyroidism if there was no progression to ophthalmopathy within 18 months of follow-up. To explore V-J signatures that distinguish ophthalmopathy from hyperthyroidism, a discovery set of around 100 patients was enrolled, made up of around 40 with ophthalmopathy and roughly 57 with stable hyperthyroidism. To tell Graves' ophthalmopathy apart from Graves' hyperthyroidism, and to predict which patients would progress to ophthalmopathy, the study relied on TCR beta repertoire signatures. In six hyperthyroidism patients, the T-cell repertoire of thyroid tissue was compared with the T-cell repertoire of blood. Following sample collection, hyperthyroidism patients were given methimazole at a starting dose of 30 mg daily, and ophthalmopathy patients were given high-dose intravenous methylprednisolone. The independent validation cohort included some 19 hyperthyroidism patients plus 17 patients who later progressed from hyperthyroidism to ophthalmopathy. In total, some 130 blood samples were TCR-sequenced: roughly 45 ophthalmopathy, roughly 80 hyperthyroidism and roughly 17 hyperthyroidism-to-ophthalmopathy patients. Here is what the overall study found, with its caveats: In validation, the model predicted ophthalmopathy progression with about 71% sensitivity and approximately 75% specificity; eleven to twelve predicted patients were CT-confirmed with GO in a median of around 6 months. Sample size was not statistically predetermined, and group allocation was not concealed from the investigators. Most expanded thyroid clonotypes with a frequency above 0.001 also appeared in blood, which suggests that blood repertoires may reflect the immune response in the thyroid. In cross-validation, the 13-signature model distinguished ophthalmopathy from stable hyperthyroidism with just over 85% sensitivity and nearly 82% specificity, and in the test set the corresponding values were 80% and 75%.

The hyperthyroidism patients were 18 to 65 years old and newly diagnosed, with a disease duration of less than 2 months. Patients with other autoimmune diseases, uncontrolled infections, pregnancy or lactation were excluded from the study. Clinical symptoms, serum thyroxine, TRAb, thyroid ultrasound and orbital computed tomography were used for diagnosis. Total RNA was extracted using Trizol reagent, and RNA quality was checked on an Agilent 2100 Bioanalyzer. V is clipped by 3 bases and J by 0 bases, and the sequence between their germline boundaries is 13 bases long. Looking up the germline V gene yields CDR1 SGDLS and CDR2 YYNGEE. The CDR3, from cysteine to phenylalanine, totals 16 residues. Of all the DNA, just the CDR3 is kept, 48 bases in frame from base 1. For repertoire sequencing, TCR beta CDR3 regions were amplified from RNA transcripts. The first round of RT-PCR was done with HTBI primers and the Qiagen OneStep RT-PCR kit, and was followed by a second round of multiplex PCR, then size selection and purification. Libraries were sequenced paired-end with 100 bp reads on an Illumina HiSeq2000. The paper's data handling went like this. SOAPnuke was used to process the reads, throwing out any read that had adapters, had uncalled bases, had a mean Phred below 15, or lacked an exact constant-primer or identifier match. High-quality paired reads were merged with COPE v1.2.5. Each unique nucleotide sequence was defined as a clonotype, and clonotypes were aligned to IMGT TRB V, D and J references with MiTCR v1.1. The analysis was limited to V-J combinations with a frequency above 0.0001, which together covered more than 98% of repertoires. For each V-J combination, a TCR clonal expansion and chaos score was defined as F50 clonal expansion divided by the chaos observed in the TCRdist matrix. Welch's t-statistics and random forest were used to reduce the features to some 13 V-J combinations, which were then used as input to a naive Bayes classifier. The similarity between thyroid and blood repertoires was quantified using the Morisita-Horn index. The public reads were quality trimmed at Q25 with fastp and then assembled into clones with MiXCR by TCRdb, keeping productive beta chains. A single entry per CDR3 protein holds the most common genes and DNA from its merged rows. These V and J calls originate from TCRdb's pipeline instead of the authors' own analysis. This sample gives around 590,000 distinct CDR3 sequences in total; about 35% of them show up just once. Roughly 4% of the sample is taken by the ten largest.

The sequence came from an adult man with Graves' hyperthyroidism. The sequenced sample was peripheral blood or thyroid tissue (not recorded which). Recombination joined TRBV9 with TRBJ1-3; no confident D gene assignment can be made. The CDR3 in this case is CASSAGGSTSGNTIYF. The bases read TGTGCCAGCAGCGCAGGTGGATCTACCTCTGGAAACACCATATATTTT.